This is a list of T cell receptor beta chains from one sample in a study of technical replicates of blood from several donors. Produced via immunoSEQ multiplex PCR; TCRdb's table is partial and in-frame only. The sample lists approximately 88,000 clones, roughly 96% occurring once. The sample comprised T cells isolated from PBMCs. The receptor set was obtained from a human donor in good health. CDR3s include the opening cysteine and the closing phenylalanine or tryptophan. The D gene is left open where the match is weak. Clone size is stated in some rows and not others, as once, few, many or a class when expanded.

v_call: TRBV9
d_call: TRBD1
clone_size: -
j_call: TRBJ1-3
cdr3_length: 14
cdr3_aa: CASSVDRGRNTIYF
cdr3_nt: TGTGCCAGCAGCGTAGACAGGGGAAGAAACACCATATATTTT

v_call: TRBV9
d_call: -
clone_size: -
j_call: TRBJ2-7
cdr3_length: 14
cdr3_aa: CASSVGQATYEQYF
cdr3_nt: TGTGCCAGCAGCGTAGGGCAGGCAACCTACGAGCAGTACTTC

v_call: TRBV7-9
d_call: -
clone_size: -
j_call: TRBJ1-1
cdr3_length: 13
cdr3_aa: CASSLRQNTEAFF
cdr3_nt: TGTGCCAGCAGCCTTAGACAGAACACTGAAGCTTTCTTT

v_call: TRBV19
d_call: -
clone_size: -
j_call: TRBJ2-7
cdr3_length: 13
cdr3_aa: CASSMTVAYEQYF
cdr3_nt: TGTGCCAGTAGTATGACAGTAGCCTACGAGCAGTACTTC

v_call: TRBV7-3
d_call: -
clone_size: -
j_call: TRBJ2-3
cdr3_length: 15
cdr3_aa: CASSLTEGPTDTQYF
cdr3_nt: TGTGCCAGCAGCTTAACGGAGGGTCCAACAGATACGCAGTATTTT

v_call: TRBV14
d_call: TRBD2
clone_size: once
j_call: TRBJ2-1
cdr3_length: 17
cdr3_aa: CASSQDAGLAFPNEQFF
cdr3_nt: TGTGCCAGCAGCCAAGACGCGGGACTAGCTTTCCCGAATGAGCAGTTCTTC

v_call: TRBV9
d_call: TRBD1
clone_size: -
j_call: TRBJ2-1
cdr3_length: 16
cdr3_aa: CASSASDRVNWGEQFF
cdr3_nt: TGTGCCAGCAGCGCTTCCGACAGGGTTAACTGGGGTGAGCAGTTCTTC

v_call: TRBV6-6
d_call: -
clone_size: -
j_call: TRBJ2-1
cdr3_length: 16
cdr3_aa: CASSYPLAGTYNEQFF
cdr3_nt: TGTGCCAGCAGTTACCCCCTTGCGGGCACCTACAATGAGCAGTTCTTC

v_call: TRBV19
d_call: -
clone_size: -
j_call: TRBJ1-3
cdr3_length: 15
cdr3_aa: CASSTHRASGNTIYF
cdr3_nt: TGTGCCAGTAGTACACACAGGGCCTCTGGAAACACCATATATTTT

v_call: TRBV27
d_call: TRBD1
clone_size: -
j_call: TRBJ2-1
cdr3_length: 15
cdr3_aa: CASSYTGTGYNEQFF
cdr3_nt: TGTGCCAGCAGTTATACCGGGACAGGGTATAATGAGCAGTTCTTC

v_call: TRBV9
d_call: -
clone_size: once
j_call: TRBJ2-7
cdr3_length: 13
cdr3_aa: CASSVGQTYEQYF
cdr3_nt: TGTGCCAGCAGCGTAGGACAGACCTACGAGCAGTACTTC

v_call: TRBV27
d_call: TRBD2
clone_size: -
j_call: TRBJ2-3
cdr3_length: 14
cdr3_aa: CASSLGLAADTQYF
cdr3_nt: TGTGCCAGCAGTTTAGGACTAGCTGCAGATACGCAGTATTTT

v_call: TRBV7-2
d_call: -
clone_size: -
j_call: TRBJ1-2
cdr3_length: 15
cdr3_aa: CASTLTPGHNYGYTF
cdr3_nt: TGTGCCAGCACACTTACCCCAGGGCACAACTATGGCTACACCTTC

v_call: TRBV27
d_call: TRBD1
clone_size: -
j_call: TRBJ1-4
cdr3_length: 14
cdr3_aa: CASRQGWGNEKLFF
cdr3_nt: TGTGCCAGCAGACAGGGGTGGGGTAATGAAAAACTGTTTTTT

v_call: TRBV28
d_call: TRBD2
clone_size: -
j_call: TRBJ2-1
cdr3_length: 17
cdr3_aa: CASSAGLGALVGNEQFF
cdr3_nt: TGTGCCAGCAGTGCTGGACTAGGGGCCTTGGTGGGCAATGAGCAGTTCTTC

v_call: TRBV27
d_call: -
clone_size: -
j_call: TRBJ2-7
cdr3_length: 16
cdr3_aa: CASSFLRQGGFYEQYF
cdr3_nt: TGTGCCAGCAGTTTTCTCAGACAGGGAGGCTTCTACGAGCAGTACTTC

v_call: TRBV6-1
d_call: -
clone_size: -
j_call: TRBJ1-1
cdr3_length: 13
cdr3_aa: CASRNSPNTEAFF
cdr3_nt: TGTGCCAGCAGGAACTCCCCGAACACTGAAGCTTTCTTT

v_call: TRBV11-2
d_call: TRBD2
clone_size: once
j_call: TRBJ2-3
cdr3_length: 16
cdr3_aa: CASSLVQRELADTQYF
cdr3_nt: TGTGCCAGCAGCTTAGTCCAGCGGGAGTTGGCAGATACGCAGTATTTT

v_call: TRBV15
d_call: -
clone_size: -
j_call: TRBJ2-7
cdr3_length: 14
cdr3_aa: CATSSFGSSYEQYF
cdr3_nt: TGTGCCACCAGCAGTTTCGGGAGCTCCTACGAGCAGTACTTC

v_call: TRBV10-1
d_call: -
clone_size: -
j_call: TRBJ2-3
cdr3_length: 14
cdr3_aa: CASSETGVVNTQYF
cdr3_nt: TGCGCCAGCAGTGAGACGGGAGTGGTAAATACGCAGTATTTT

v_call: TRBV30
d_call: -
clone_size: once
j_call: TRBJ1-2
cdr3_length: 14
cdr3_aa: CAWSVPRGGYGYTF
cdr3_nt: TGTGCCTGGAGTGTACCCCGCGGGGGCTATGGCTACACCTTC

v_call: TRBV7-2
d_call: -
clone_size: -
j_call: TRBJ2-2
cdr3_length: 14
cdr3_aa: CASSLDRETGELFF
cdr3_nt: TGTGCCAGCAGCTTAGATAGAGAGACCGGGGAGCTGTTTTTT

v_call: TRBV5-4
d_call: TRBD2
clone_size: -
j_call: TRBJ2-1
cdr3_length: 15
cdr3_aa: CASSFVQREYNEQFF
cdr3_nt: TGTGCCAGCAGCTTCGTCCAGCGGGAATACAATGAGCAGTTCTTC

v_call: TRBV18
d_call: -
clone_size: -
j_call: TRBJ2-4
cdr3_length: 15
cdr3_aa: CASSPPSEVKNIQYF
cdr3_nt: TGTGCCAGCTCACCACCGAGCGAGGTCAAAAACATTCAGTACTTC

v_call: TRBV19
d_call: TRBD2
clone_size: -
j_call: TRBJ2-7
cdr3_length: 15
cdr3_aa: CASSSGAGGRYEQYF
cdr3_nt: TGTGCCAGTAGTTCAGGAGCGGGAGGGCGTTACGAGCAGTACTTC

v_call: TRBV30
d_call: TRBD1
clone_size: -
j_call: TRBJ1-5
cdr3_length: 13
cdr3_aa: CAWGPGGYQPQHF
cdr3_nt: TGTGCCTGGGGGCCAGGGGGTTATCAGCCCCAGCATTTT

v_call: TRBV28
d_call: -
clone_size: -
j_call: TRBJ2-2
cdr3_length: 16
cdr3_aa: CASNLWAGSGTGELFF
cdr3_nt: TGTGCCAGCAACCTTTGGGCGGGATCTGGAACCGGGGAGCTGTTTTTT

v_call: TRBV7-8
d_call: -
clone_size: -
j_call: TRBJ1-2
cdr3_length: 15
cdr3_aa: CASSPSIRANYGYTF
cdr3_nt: TGTGCCAGCAGCCCTTCCATTCGGGCTAACTATGGCTACACCTTC

v_call: TRBV27
d_call: -
clone_size: -
j_call: TRBJ2-5
cdr3_length: 13
cdr3_aa: CASSLFGGRTQYF
cdr3_nt: TGTGCCAGCAGTTTATTCGGGGGGCGCACCCAGTACTTC

v_call: TRBV25-1
d_call: -
clone_size: -
j_call: TRBJ2-2
cdr3_length: 15
cdr3_aa: CASSELGEAGGELFF
cdr3_nt: TGTGCCAGCAGTGAATTAGGGGAGGCGGGCGGGGAGCTGTTTTTT

v_call: TRBV5-1
d_call: TRBD1
clone_size: -
j_call: TRBJ1-2
cdr3_length: 18
cdr3_aa: CASSLTHLDRDRHYGYTF
cdr3_nt: TGCGCCAGCAGCTTGACACATCTAGACCGGGACAGGCATTATGGCTACACCTTC

v_call: TRBV7-8
d_call: TRBD2
clone_size: -
j_call: TRBJ2-1
cdr3_length: 18
cdr3_aa: CASSFSKTSGRSIYEQFF
cdr3_nt: TGTGCCAGCAGCTTCTCTAAGACTAGCGGGAGAAGTATCTATGAGCAGTTCTTC

v_call: TRBV6-5
d_call: -
clone_size: -
j_call: TRBJ2-4
cdr3_length: 16
cdr3_aa: CASSYSFQYSKNIQYF
cdr3_nt: TGTGCCAGCAGTTACTCGTTTCAGTACAGTAAAAACATTCAGTACTTC